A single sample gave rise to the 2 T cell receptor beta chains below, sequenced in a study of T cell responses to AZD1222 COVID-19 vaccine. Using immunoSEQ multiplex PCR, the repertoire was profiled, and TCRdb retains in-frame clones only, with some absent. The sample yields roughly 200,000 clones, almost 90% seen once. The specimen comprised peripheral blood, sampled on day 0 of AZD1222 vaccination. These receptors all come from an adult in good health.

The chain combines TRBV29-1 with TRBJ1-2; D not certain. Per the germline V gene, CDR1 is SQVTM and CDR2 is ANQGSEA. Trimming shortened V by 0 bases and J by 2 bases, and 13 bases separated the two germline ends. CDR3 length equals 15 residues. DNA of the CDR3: TGCAGCGTTGAAGACCTAGGCCGGGTGAACTATGGCTACACCTTC. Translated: CSVEDLGRVNYGYTF.

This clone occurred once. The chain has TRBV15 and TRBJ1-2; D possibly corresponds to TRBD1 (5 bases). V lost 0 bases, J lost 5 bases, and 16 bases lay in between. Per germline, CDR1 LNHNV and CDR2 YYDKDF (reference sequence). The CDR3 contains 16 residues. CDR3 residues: CATSRDWQGSEYGYTF. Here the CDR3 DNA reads TGTGCCACCAGCAGAGATTGGCAGGGTTCTGAATATGGCTACACCTTC.